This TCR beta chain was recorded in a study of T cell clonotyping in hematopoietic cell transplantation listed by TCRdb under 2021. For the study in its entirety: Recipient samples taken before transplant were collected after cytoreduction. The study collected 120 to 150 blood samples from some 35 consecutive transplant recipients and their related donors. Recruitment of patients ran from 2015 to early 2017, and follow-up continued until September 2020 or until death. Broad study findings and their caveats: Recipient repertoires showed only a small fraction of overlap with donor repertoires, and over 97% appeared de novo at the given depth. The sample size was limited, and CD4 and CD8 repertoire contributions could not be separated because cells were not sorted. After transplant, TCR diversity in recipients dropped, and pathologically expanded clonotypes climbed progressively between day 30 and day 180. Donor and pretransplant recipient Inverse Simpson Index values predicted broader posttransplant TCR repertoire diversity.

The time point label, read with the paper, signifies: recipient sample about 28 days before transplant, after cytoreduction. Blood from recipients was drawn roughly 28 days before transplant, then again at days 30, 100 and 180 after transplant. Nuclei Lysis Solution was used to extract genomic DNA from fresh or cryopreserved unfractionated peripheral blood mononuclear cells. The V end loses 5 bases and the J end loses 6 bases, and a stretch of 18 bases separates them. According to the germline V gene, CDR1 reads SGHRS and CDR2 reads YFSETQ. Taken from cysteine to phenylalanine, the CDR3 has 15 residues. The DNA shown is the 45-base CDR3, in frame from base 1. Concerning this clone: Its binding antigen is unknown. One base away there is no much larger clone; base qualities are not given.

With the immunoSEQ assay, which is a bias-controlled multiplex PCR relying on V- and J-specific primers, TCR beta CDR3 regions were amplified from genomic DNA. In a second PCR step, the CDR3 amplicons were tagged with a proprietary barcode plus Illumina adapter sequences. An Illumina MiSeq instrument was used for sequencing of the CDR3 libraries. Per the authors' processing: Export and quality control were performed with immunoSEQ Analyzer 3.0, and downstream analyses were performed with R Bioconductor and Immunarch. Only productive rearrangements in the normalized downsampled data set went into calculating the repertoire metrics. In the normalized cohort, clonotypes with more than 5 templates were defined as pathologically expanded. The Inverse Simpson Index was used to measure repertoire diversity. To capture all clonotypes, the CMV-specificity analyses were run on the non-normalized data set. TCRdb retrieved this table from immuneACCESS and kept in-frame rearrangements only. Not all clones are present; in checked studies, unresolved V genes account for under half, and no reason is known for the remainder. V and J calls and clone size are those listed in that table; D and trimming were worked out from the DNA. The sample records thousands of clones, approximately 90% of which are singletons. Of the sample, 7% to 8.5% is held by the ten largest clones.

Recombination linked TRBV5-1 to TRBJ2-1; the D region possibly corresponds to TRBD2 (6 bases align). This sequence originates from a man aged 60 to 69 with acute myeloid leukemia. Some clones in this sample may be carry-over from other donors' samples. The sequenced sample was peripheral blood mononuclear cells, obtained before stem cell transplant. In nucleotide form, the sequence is TGCGCCAGCAGGCGTGTATCGGGACTGCCCAATGAGCAGTTCTTC. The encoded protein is CASRRVSGLPNEQFF.